Below, one TCR beta chain is given with its context. The CDR3 is 10 residues long. Between the trimmed V and J ends, which lost 8 bases and 13 bases, there was a span of 12 bases. Germline assignment: CDR1 MDHEN and CDR2 SYDVKM. The data derive from a study of blood T cell repertoires in COVID-19. About the study: PBMCs, B-cell-depleted T cells, or T cells provided the cDNA or gDNA that made up the material.

The assay was immunoSEQ multiplex PCR, and TCRdb's table has in-frame clones only and misses some. Of 250,000 or so clones listed, over 80% are singletons. The receptor's source is a woman aged 60-75 years with active or convalescent COVID-19. The rearrangement links TRBV28 to TRBJ2-1; a possible D gene is TRBD2 (6 bases). The sequenced sample was peripheral blood. The CDR3 region is CASGWDFQFF. CDR3 in DNA: TGTGCCAGCGGATGGGACTTTCAGTTCTTC.